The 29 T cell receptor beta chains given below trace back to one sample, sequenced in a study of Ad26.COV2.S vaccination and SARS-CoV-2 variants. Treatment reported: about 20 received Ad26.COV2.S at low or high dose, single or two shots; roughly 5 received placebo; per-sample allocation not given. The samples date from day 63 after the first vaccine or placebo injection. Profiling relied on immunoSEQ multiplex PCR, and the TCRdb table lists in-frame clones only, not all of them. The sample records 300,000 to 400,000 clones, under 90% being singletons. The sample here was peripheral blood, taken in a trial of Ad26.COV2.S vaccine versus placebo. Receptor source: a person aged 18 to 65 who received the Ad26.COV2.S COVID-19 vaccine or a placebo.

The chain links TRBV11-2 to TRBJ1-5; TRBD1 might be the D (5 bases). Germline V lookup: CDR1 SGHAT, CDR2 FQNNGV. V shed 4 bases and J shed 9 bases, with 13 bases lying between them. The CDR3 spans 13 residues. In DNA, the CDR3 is TGTGCCAGCAGCTCGTCTCAGGGTTCGCCCCAGCATTTT. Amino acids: CASSSSQGSPQHF.

This CDR3 is CASSAYRGRTDTQYF. For the CDR3, the DNA is TGTGCCAGCAGTGCGTACAGGGGGCGAACAGATACGCAGTATTTT. The rearrangement links TRBV6-4 to TRBJ2-3; 9 bases are a match to TRBD1. This CDR3 has 15 residues. Germline V gene data show CDR1 as MRHNA and CDR2 as SNTAGT. The V gene end was trimmed by 4 bases and the J gene end by 3 bases; junction bases not matched to a gene: 5.

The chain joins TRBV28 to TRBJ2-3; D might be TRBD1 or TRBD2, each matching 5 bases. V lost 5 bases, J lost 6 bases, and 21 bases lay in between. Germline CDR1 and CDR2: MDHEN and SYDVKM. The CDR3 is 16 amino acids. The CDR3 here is CASSPPGTGRRDTQYF. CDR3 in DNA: TGTGCCAGCAGTCCCCCCGGGACGGGACGGCGGGATACGCAGTATTTT.

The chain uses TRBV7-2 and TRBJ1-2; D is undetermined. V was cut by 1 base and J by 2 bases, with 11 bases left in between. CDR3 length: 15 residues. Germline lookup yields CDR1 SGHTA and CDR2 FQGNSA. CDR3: CASSLGPRANYGYTF. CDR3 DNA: TGTGCCAGCAGCTTAGGCCCCCGGGCGAACTATGGCTACACCTTC.

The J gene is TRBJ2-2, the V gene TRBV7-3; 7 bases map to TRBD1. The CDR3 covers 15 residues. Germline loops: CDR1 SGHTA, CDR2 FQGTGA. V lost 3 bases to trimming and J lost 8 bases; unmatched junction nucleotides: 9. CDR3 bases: TGTGCCAGCAGCTTGCAGGGTGACAGGGCGGGGGAGCTGTTTTTT. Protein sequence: CASSLQGDRAGELFF.

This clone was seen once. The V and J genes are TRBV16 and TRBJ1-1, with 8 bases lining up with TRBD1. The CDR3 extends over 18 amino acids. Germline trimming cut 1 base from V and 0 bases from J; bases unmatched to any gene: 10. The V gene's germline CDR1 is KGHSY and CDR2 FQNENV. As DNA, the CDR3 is TGTGCCAGCAGCCAATTTTTCTTGACAGGGGTGGTGAACACTGAAGCTTTCTTT. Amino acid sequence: CASSQFFLTGVVNTEAFF. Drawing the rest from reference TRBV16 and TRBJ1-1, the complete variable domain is GEEVAQTPKHLVRGEGQKAKLYCAPIKGHSYVFWYQQVLKNEFKFLISFQNENVFDETGMPKERFSAKCLPNSPCSLEIQATKLEDSAVYFCASSQFFLTGVVNTEAFFGQGTRLTVV.

The CDR3 nucleotides read TGTGCCAGCAGCCAAGCTTCTGGACTTTCTGGGTCCCAAGAGACCCAGTACTTC. It yields the protein CASSQASGLSGSQETQYF. J is TRBJ2-5 and V is TRBV14, with D possibly being TRBD2 (5 bases). CDR1 is SGHDN, CDR2 FVKESK, per germline. This CDR3 contains 18 residues. The V end lost 1 base, the J end lost 1 base, and 19 bases lay between the germline ends.

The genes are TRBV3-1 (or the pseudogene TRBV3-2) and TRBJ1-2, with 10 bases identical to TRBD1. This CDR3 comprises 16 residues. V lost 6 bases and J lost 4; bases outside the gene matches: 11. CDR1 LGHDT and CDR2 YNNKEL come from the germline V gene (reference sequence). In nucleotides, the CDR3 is TGTGCCAGCAGAGGCCGGGACAGGGGTTTATTCTATGGCTACACCTTC. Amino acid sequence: CASRGRDRGLFYGYTF.

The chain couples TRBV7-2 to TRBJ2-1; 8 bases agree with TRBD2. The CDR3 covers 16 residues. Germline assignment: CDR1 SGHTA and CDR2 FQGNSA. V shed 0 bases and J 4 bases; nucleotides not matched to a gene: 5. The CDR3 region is CASSLAGRGVYNEQFF. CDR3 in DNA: TGTGCCAGCAGCTTAGCGGGGCGGGGGGTTTACAATGAGCAGTTCTTC.

This CDR3 is CARPDLVVATNEKLFF. The DNA for the CDR3 is TGTGCCAGGCCCGACCTAGTCGTCGCAACTAATGAAAAACTGTTTTTT. V gene TRBV19 combines with J gene TRBJ1-4; D ambiguous. Per the germline V gene, CDR1 is LNHDA and CDR2 is SQIVND (reference sequence). V was cut by 9 bases and J by 0 bases, with 17 bases left in between. The CDR3 contains 16 residues.

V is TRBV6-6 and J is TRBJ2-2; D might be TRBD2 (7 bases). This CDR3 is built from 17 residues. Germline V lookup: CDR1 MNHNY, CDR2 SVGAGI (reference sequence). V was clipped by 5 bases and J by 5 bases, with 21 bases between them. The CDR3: CASSPPKTGGGTGELFF. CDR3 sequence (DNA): TGTGCCAGCAGTCCCCCTAAAACGGGGGGCGGTACCGGGGAGCTGTTTTTT.

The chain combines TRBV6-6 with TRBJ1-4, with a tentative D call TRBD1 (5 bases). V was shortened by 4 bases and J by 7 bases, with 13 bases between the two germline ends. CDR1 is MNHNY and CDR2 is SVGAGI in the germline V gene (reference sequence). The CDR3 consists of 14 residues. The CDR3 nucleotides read TGTGCCAGCAGTTCGGTGGGGGGTGGTGAAAAACTGTTTTTT. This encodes CASSSVGGGEKLFF.

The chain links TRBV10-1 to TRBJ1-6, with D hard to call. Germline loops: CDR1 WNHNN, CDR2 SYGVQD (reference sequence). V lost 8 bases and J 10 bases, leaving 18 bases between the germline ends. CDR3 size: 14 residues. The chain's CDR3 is CASSEECEGSPLHF. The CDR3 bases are TGCGCCAGCTCCGAGGAGTGTGAAGGCTCACCCCTCCACTTT.

CDR3 loop: CASSPPGTSAYPSYNEQFF. The CDR3 coding sequence is TGTGCCAGCTCACCACCCGGGACTAGCGCTTACCCATCCTACAATGAGCAGTTCTTC. V is TRBV18 and J is TRBJ2-1, with 10 bases fitting TRBD2. The CDR3 length is 19 residues. V gave up 0 bases and J gave up 1 base; unmatched junction bases: 9. The germline gives CDR1 KGHSH, CDR2 LQKENI.

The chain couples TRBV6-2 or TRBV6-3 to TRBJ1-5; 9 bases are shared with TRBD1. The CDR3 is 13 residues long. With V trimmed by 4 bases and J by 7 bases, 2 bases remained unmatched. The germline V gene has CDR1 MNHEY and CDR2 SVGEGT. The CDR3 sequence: CASSLGQGQPQHF. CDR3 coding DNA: TGTGCCAGCAGTTTGGGACAGGGACAGCCCCAGCATTTT.

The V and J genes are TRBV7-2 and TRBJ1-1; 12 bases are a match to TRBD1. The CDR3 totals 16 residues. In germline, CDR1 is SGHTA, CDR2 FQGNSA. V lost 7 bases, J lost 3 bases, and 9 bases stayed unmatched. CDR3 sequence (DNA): TGTGCCAGCACCCCTCGGGGACAGGGGGCTTACACTGAAGCTTTCTTT. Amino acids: CASTPRGQGAYTEAFF.

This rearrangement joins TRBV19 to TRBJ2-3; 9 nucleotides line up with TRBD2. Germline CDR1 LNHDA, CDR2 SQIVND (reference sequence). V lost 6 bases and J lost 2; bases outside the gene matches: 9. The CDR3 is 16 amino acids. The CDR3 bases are TGTGCCAGTAGGATCGCGGGGGGGACCCCCACAGATACGCAGTATTTT. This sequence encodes CASRIAGGTPTDTQYF.

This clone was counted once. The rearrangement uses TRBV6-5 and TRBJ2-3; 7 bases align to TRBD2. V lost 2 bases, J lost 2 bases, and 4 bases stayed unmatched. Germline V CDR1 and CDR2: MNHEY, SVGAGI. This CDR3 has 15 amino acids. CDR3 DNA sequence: TGTGCCAGCAGTTACGAAGCGGGACCCACAGATACGCAGTATTTT. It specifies CASSYEAGPTDTQYF.

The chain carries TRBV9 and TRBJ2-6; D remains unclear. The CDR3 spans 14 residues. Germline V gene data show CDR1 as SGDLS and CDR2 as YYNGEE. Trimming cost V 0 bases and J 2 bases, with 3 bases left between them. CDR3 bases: TGTGCCAGCAGCGTAGTTACTGGGGCCAACGTCCTGACTTTC. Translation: CASSVVTGANVLTF.

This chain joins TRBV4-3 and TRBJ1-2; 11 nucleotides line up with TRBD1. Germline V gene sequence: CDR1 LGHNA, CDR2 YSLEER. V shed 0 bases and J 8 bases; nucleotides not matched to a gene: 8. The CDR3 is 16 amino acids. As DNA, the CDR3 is TGCGCCAGCAGCCAAGATTGGGGACAGGGGGGTCACGGCTACACCTTC. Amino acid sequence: CASSQDWGQGGHGYTF.

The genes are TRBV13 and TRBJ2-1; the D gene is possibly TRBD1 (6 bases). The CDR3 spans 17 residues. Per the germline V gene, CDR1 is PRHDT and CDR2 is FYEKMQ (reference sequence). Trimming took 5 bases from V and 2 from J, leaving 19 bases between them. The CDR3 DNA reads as TGTGCCAGCAGCCCCGCCCTGAGAGGGGGAGCCTACAATGAGCAGTTCTTC. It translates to CASSPALRGGAYNEQFF. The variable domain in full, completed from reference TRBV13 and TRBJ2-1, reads AAGVIQSPRHLIKEKRETATLKCYPIPRHDTVYWYQQGPGQDPQFLISFYEKMQSDKGSIPDRFSAQQFSDYHSELNMSSLELGDSALYFCASSPALRGGAYNEQFFGPGTRLTVL.

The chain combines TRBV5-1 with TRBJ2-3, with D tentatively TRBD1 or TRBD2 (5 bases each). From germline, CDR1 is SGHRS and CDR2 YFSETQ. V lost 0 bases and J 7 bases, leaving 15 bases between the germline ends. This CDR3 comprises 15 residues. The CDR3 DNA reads TGCGCCAGCAGCTTGGCCGCGAGGGGAGTGTATACGCAGTATTTT. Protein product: CASSLAARGVYTQYF.

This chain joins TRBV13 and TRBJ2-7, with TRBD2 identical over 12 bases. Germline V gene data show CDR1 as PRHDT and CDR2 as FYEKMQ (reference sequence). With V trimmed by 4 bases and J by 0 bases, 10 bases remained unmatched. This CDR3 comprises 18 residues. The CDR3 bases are TGTGCCAGCAGCTCGACCTCGGGACTAGCGGGCCTCTCCTACGAGCAGTACTTC. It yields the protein CASSSTSGLAGLSYEQYF. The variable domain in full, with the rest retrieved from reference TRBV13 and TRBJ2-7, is AAGVIQSPRHLIKEKRETATLKCYPIPRHDTVYWYQQGPGQDPQFLISFYEKMQSDKGSIPDRFSAQQFSDYHSELNMSSLELGDSALYFCASSSTSGLAGLSYEQYFGPGTRLTVT.

CDR3 nucleotides: TGTGCCACCAGCAGAGATCAGGGGGACCCCGGGGAGCTGTTTTTT. Residues: CATSRDQGDPGELFF. J is TRBJ2-2 and V is TRBV15, with 7 bases lining up with TRBD1. In germline, CDR1 is LNHNV, CDR2 YYDKDF (reference sequence). The V segment lost 0 bases and the J segment 6 bases; nucleotides outside the gene matches: 4. This CDR3 spans 15 amino acids.

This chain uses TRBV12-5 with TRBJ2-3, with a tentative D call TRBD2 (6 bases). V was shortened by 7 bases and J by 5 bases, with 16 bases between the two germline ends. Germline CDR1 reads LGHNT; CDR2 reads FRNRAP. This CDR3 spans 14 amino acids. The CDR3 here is CASAHYGSGDTQYF. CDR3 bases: TGTGCTAGTGCCCATTACGGGAGCGGAGATACGCAGTATTTT.

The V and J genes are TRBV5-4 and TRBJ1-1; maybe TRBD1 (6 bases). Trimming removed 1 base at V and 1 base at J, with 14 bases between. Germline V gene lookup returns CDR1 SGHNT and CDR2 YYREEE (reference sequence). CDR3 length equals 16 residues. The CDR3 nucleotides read TGTGCCAGCAGCTTGAGGTCCGGGACAAAGAACACTGAAGCTTTCTTT. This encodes CASSLRSGTKNTEAFF.

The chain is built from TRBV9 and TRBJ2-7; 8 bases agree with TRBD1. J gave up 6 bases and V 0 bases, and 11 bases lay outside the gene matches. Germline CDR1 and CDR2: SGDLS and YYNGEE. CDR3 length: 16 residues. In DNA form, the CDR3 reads TGTGCCAGCAGCGTAGGAGTAATAGGACAGGGTCCCGAGCAGTACGTC. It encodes CASSVGVIGQGPEQYV.

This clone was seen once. CDR3 sequence: CASTSYGGNTEAFF. For the CDR3, the DNA is TGCGCCAGCACCTCATATGGGGGGAACACTGAAGCTTTCTTT. The chain links TRBV4-1 to TRBJ1-1; D might be TRBD1 (5 bases). The germline CDR1 and CDR2 sequences are MGHRA and YSYEKL. Trimming cost V 7 bases and J 1 base, with 13 bases left between them. The CDR3 consists of 14 residues.

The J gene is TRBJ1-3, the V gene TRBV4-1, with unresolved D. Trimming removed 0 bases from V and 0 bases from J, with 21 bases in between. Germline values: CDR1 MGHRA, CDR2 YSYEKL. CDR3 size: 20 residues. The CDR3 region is CASSQDLVSIHVPSGNTIYF. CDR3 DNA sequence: TGCGCCAGCAGCCAAGATCTCGTATCCATTCACGTACCCTCTGGAAACACCATATATTTT.